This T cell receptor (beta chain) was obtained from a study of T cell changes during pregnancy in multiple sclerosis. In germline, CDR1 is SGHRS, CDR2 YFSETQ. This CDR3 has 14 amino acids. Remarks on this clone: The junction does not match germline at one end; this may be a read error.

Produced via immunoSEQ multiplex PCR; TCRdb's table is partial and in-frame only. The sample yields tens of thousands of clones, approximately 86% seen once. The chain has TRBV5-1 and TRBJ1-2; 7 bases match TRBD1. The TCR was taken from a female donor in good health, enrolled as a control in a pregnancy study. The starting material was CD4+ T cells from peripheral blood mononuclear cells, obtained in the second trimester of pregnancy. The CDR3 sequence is CASTLIREDRGYTF. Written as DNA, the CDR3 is TGCGCCAGCACCTTGATAAGGGAGGACAGGGGCTACACCTTC.